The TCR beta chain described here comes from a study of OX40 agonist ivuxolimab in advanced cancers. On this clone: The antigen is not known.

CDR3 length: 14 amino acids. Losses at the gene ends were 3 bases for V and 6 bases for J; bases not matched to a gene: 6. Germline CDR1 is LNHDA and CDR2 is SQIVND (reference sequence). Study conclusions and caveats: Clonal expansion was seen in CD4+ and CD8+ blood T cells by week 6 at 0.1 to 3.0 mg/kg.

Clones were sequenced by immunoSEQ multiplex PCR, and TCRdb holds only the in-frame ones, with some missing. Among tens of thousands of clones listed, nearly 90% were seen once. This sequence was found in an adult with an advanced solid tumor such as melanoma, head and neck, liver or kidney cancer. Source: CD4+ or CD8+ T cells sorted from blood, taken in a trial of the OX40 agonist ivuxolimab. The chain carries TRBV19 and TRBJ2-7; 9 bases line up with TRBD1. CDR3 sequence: CASSMTGTGFEQYF. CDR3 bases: TGTGCCAGTAGTATGACCGGGACAGGGTTCGAGCAGTACTTC.